Judged by frequency, the clone carrying this T cell receptor beta chain is medium-sized. The target antigen is unknown. This sample is drawn from a study of synovial regulatory T cells in juvenile arthritis. Regarding the study as a whole: Largely private between patients, iaTreg TCR repertoires showed partial overlap with synovial Teff and blood CPL repertoires. iaTreg cells shared more CDR3 sequences with synovial Tregs than other blood Tregs did.

This CDR3 has 13 amino acids. This entry has no DNA. CDR1 and CDR2 (germline): LNHDA, SQIVND (reference sequence). Synovial fluid was collected with matched peripheral blood from each patient with active arthritis. Patients were aged median approximately 12 years with disease lasting median roughly seven years. FOXP3 TSDR demethylation in synovial Tregs matched blood and healthy-donor Tregs. Generated by immunoSEQ multiplex PCR, the TCRdb table keeps only in-frame clones and is missing some. This sample's table reports under 2,500 clones. The clonotype originates from a donor under 30 with juvenile idiopathic arthritis. Sequencing input: Treg cells from the synovium. This chain uses TRBV19 with TRBJ2-7; TCRdb's D gene call, TRBD1, goes unchecked for lack of DNA. This chain's CDR3 is CASSMTGGGEQYF.